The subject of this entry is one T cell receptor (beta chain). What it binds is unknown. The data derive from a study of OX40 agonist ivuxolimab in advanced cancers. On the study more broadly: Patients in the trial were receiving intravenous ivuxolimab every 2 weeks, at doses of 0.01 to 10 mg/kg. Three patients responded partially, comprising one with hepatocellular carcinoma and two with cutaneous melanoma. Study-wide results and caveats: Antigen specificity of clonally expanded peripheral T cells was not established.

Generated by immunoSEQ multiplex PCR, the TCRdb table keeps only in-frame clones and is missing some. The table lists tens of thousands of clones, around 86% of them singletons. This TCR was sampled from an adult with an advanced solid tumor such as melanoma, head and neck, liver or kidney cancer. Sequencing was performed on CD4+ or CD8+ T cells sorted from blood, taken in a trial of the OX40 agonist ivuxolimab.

This chain's CDR3 is CAISESGNEQFF. In DNA, the CDR3 is TGTGCCATCAGTGAGTCTGGTAATGAGCAGTTCTTC. The chain employs TRBV10-3 and TRBJ2-1; D unresolved. Trimming took 0 bases from V and 7 from J, leaving 4 bases between them. Germline V gene lookup returns CDR1 ENHRY and CDR2 SYGVKD. This CDR3 comprises 12 residues.